Presented here are 26 T cell receptor beta chains from one specimen sequenced in a study of T cells expressing NK-cell markers. TCRdb processed the 5' RACE reads again and assigns one entry to each CDR3 protein, with no DNA. Here the sample table reports fewer than 400,000 distinct CDR3 sequences. The sequencing sample was made of blood T cells: a sorted CD56 or NKG2C T cell subset, CD4+ or CD8+ T cells, or bulk PBMC T cells (not recorded which). The receptors originated from a woman aged 45 to 65 in good health.

This chain uses TRBV30 with TRBJ2-1; the D call from TCRdb, TRBD2, cannot be confirmed without DNA. This CDR3 is 16 amino acids long. Germline values: CDR1 GTSNPN, CDR2 SVGIG (reference sequence). The CDR3 spells CAWSGGLAGGVNEQFF.

The J gene is TRBJ1-4, the V gene TRBV29-1. Germline CDR1 reads SQVTM; CDR2 reads ANQGSEA. CDR3 length equals 14 residues. The CDR3 is CSVLWGALGEKLFF.

This chain joins TRBV19 and TRBJ2-4. This CDR3 spans 13 amino acids. The germline gives CDR1 LNHDA, CDR2 SQIVND (reference sequence). This chain's CDR3 is CASAVAAKNIQYF.

V usage is TRBV5-1 and J usage is TRBJ2-1; lacking DNA, the TRBD2 call made by TCRdb goes unchecked. The germline CDR1 and CDR2 sequences are SGHRS and YFSETQ. There are 14 residues in the CDR3. The CDR3 sequence is CASSKAGRFDEQFF.

The chain is built from TRBV25-1 and TRBJ1-1. CDR1 and CDR2 from the germline V gene are MGHDK and SYGVNS. The CDR3 runs to 14 residues. The CDR3 spells CASSEGRSSPEAFF. Together with reference TRBV25-1 and TRBJ1-1, the CDR3 gives the full variable domain: EADIYQTPRYLVIGTGKKITLECSQTMGHDKMYWYQQDPGMELHLIHYSYGVNSTEKGDLSSESTVSRIRTEHFPLTLESARPSHTSQYLCASSEGRSSPEAFFGQGTRLTVV.

The genes are TRBV14 and TRBJ2-1. The germline V gene has CDR1 SGHDN and CDR2 FVKESK. CDR3 length equals 13 residues. The CDR3 here is CASSQRIYYEQFF.

The rearrangement uses TRBV12-5 and TRBJ2-5. Per germline, CDR1 LGHNT and CDR2 FRNRAP. There are 11 residues in the CDR3. This chain's CDR3 is CASGLIGTQYF.

The CDR3 spells CASSFGSDRVGANVLTF. V and J are TRBV12-3 or TRBV12-4 and TRBJ2-6; TCRdb gives TRBD1 as the D gene, but with no DNA this cannot be confirmed. This CDR3 comprises 17 residues.

The V call is TRBV20-1, the J call TRBJ2-1; absent DNA, TCRdb's TRBD2 call cannot be checked. The CDR3 is made up of 16 amino acids. Germline V gene data show CDR1 as DFQATT and CDR2 as SNEGSKA (reference sequence). The CDR3 loop reads CSAYGGAGGPRNEQFF.

The chain carries TRBV6-5 and TRBJ1-1. Looked up from germline, CDR1 is MNHEY and CDR2 is SVGAGI. This CDR3 has 15 residues. The chain's CDR3 is CASSYGPHLNTEAFF.

The chain is built from TRBV11-2 and TRBJ2-3; the TCRdb call, TRBD1, lacks DNA for checking. The CDR3 is 20 amino acids. Germline V CDR1 and CDR2: SGHAT, FQNNGV. The CDR3 loop reads CASSLTPKDIWLPLTDTQYF.

This chain uses TRBV20-1 with TRBJ2-1; the TCRdb call, TRBD2, lacks DNA for checking. CDR1 and CDR2 (germline): DFQATT, SNEGSKA (reference sequence). The CDR3 contains 12 residues. CDR3 region: CSASEPGPATVF.

The V call is TRBV15, the J call TRBJ2-2; as DNA is missing, the TRBD1 call by TCRdb cannot be tested. CDR1 and CDR2 (germline): LNHNV, YYDKDF (reference sequence). The length of the CDR3 is 15 residues. The CDR3 region is CATSRRQGQVGELFF.

The rearrangement joins TRBV14 to TRBJ2-1; TCRdb selects TRBD1, and the lack of DNA leaves this call unchecked. The CDR3 sequence is 15 residues long. Germline-derived CDR1 and CDR2 are SGHDN and FVKESK. The CDR3 reads CASSPRQGASNEQFF.

The chain carries TRBV12-3 or TRBV12-4 and TRBJ1-5. The CDR3 sequence is 16 residues long. This CDR3 reads CASSLGPQGLSQPQHF.

The rearrangement joins TRBV2 to TRBJ2-1. The CDR3 loop spans 15 amino acids. Germline CDR1 reads SNHLY; CDR2 reads FYNNEI. CDR3 protein: CASGLASYSYNEQFF.

The V call is TRBV11-3, the J call TRBJ2-7; the D call of TRBD1 rests on TCRdb alone, since no DNA is present to check it. There are 12 residues in the CDR3. Germline loops: CDR1 SGHNT, CDR2 YENEEA. The CDR3: CASSQRDREQYF.

V gene TRBV27 combines with J gene TRBJ1-1; TCRdb lists TRBD1, though no DNA is available to test this call. Germline V gene data show CDR1 as MNHEY and CDR2 as SMNVEV (reference sequence). The CDR3 extends over 15 amino acids. CDR3 residues: CASRDAGWGNTEAFF.

The genes are TRBV9 and TRBJ2-2; TCRdb lists TRBD2, though no DNA is available to test this call. This CDR3 contains 16 residues. Germline V gene lookup returns CDR1 SGDLS and CDR2 YYNGEE. The CDR3: CASSGLAGGKTGELFF.

The chain recombines TRBV6-5 with TRBJ2-3. Looked up from germline, CDR1 is MNHEY and CDR2 is SVGAGI. The CDR3 runs to 13 residues. The CDR3 sequence: CASSSLWVDTQYF.

The gene calls are TRBV29-1 and TRBJ2-3. The CDR3 is 14 residues long. Germline values: CDR1 SQVTM, CDR2 ANQGSEA. CDR3 amino acids: CSVDLGISTDTQYF.

The gene calls are TRBV3-1 and TRBJ1-5. This CDR3 is built from 14 residues. Germline CDR1 is LGHDT and CDR2 is YNNKEL (reference sequence). The CDR3 region is CASSRGRSNQPQHF.

J is TRBJ2-3 and V is TRBV15; TCRdb names TRBD2, which stays unverified in the absence of DNA. There are 18 residues in the CDR3. Germline CDR1 is LNHNV and CDR2 is YYDKDF (reference sequence). This CDR3 is CATSNPRVDEREIDTQYF.

The CDR3 sequence is CATSLANTGELFF. The V and J genes are TRBV24-1 and TRBJ2-2. The CDR3 runs to 13 residues. CDR1 KGHDR and CDR2 SFDVKD come from the germline V gene.

The chain couples TRBV29-1 to TRBJ2-1; TCRdb's D gene call, TRBD1, goes unchecked for lack of DNA. Per the germline V gene, CDR1 is SQVTM and CDR2 is ANQGSEA. The CDR3 contains 12 residues. CDR3: CSVRTGANEQFF.

The gene calls are TRBV19 and TRBJ1-1. The CDR3 has 11 amino acids. Germline assignment: CDR1 LNHDA and CDR2 SQIVND (reference sequence). CDR3 region: CASERHTEAFF.